This T cell receptor (beta chain) was sequenced for a study of T cell repertoires in cytomegalovirus infection. In the study overall: Public TCR beta signatures marked donors with CMV infection and the matching HLA. Regarding the study as a whole: HLA-C-restricted CMV clonotypes gave the most frequent clonotype in two of eight donors. Cumulated frequencies of public TCR beta families served to identify carriers of CMV plus the relevant HLA.

TCRdb independently ran MiXCR on the reads; one entry per CDR3 protein. This sample has hundreds of thousands of distinct CDR3 sequences; about 9.2% occur once, and the top ten carry approximately 2.3%. This clonotype was counted ten times or more. Its antigen is not identified. Sequences were obtained from PBMCs. This clonotype originated in a human donor in good health (CMV status not recorded). Some clones in this sample may be carry-over from other donors' samples.

CDR3 protein: CSAPQGPRGTEAFF. The DNA of the CDR3 is TGCAGTGCTCCACAGGGGCCTAGGGGCACTGAAGCTTTCTTT. The chain joins TRBV20-1 to TRBJ1-1; 7 positions match TRBD1. Unmatched junction bases numbered 10, after V lost 5 bases and J lost 4 bases. The length of the CDR3 is 14 residues. The germline CDR1 and CDR2 sequences are DFQATT and SNEGSKA (reference sequence).